Listed below are T cell receptor beta chains from one sample, sequenced in a study of blood T cell repertoires in COVID-19. The assay was immunoSEQ multiplex PCR, and TCRdb's table has in-frame clones only and misses some. The sample yields some 120,000 clones, around 82% seen once. The sample taken for sequencing was peripheral blood. These receptors came from a woman under 40 who had recovered from COVID-19. CDR3s include the opening cysteine and the closing phenylalanine or tryptophan. Each record gives: J gene, V gene, CDR3 protein.

TRBJ2-3	TRBV29-1	CSVGGGGTPKYF
TRBJ1-4	TRBV15	CATSISGGWEKLFF
TRBJ2-6	TRBV30	CAAYFDSGANVLTF
TRBJ2-1	TRBV19	CASSAYQGAMDEQFF
TRBJ1-2	TRBV6-1	CASSEWGTGYGYTF
TRBJ2-2	TRBV30	CAWSFLNTGELFF
TRBJ1-6	TRBV27	CASSSKAQGGSPLHF
TRBJ1-4	TRBV6-2/TRBV6-3	CASSYLKANTNEKLFF
TRBJ2-5	TRBV5-1	CASSQGTEQEAQYF
TRBJ2-3	TRBV3-1/TRBV3-2	CASSPRLVSDTDTQYF
TRBJ2-3	TRBV6-1	CASSYTGSTDTQYF